These 8 T cell receptor beta chains came from one sample sequenced in a study of T-cell memory formation after mild COVID-19. TCRdb ran MiXCR on the 5' RACE reads and lists one entry per CDR3 protein. The data contain around 36,000 distinct CDR3 sequences, approximately 10% of them singletons. Sequenced material: PBMCs or a T cell subset sorted from them (not recorded which). The receptor set was obtained from a young man who had mild COVID-19 (a few samples of this study predate the infection). Cell type and time point are not known.

This clonotype came up many times. J is TRBJ2-5 and V is TRBV6-1, with 7 bases matching TRBD2. The CDR3 extends over 14 amino acids. Trimming cost V 4 bases and J 7 bases; bases outside gene matches: 9. The V gene's germline CDR1 is MNHNS and CDR2 SASEGT. The CDR3 loop reads CASSAGTTLGTQYF. The CDR3, as DNA: TGTGCCAGCAGTGCCGGGACTACCCTAGGGACCCAGTACTTC.

The sample holds many counts of this clonotype. V gene TRBV5-5 combines with J gene TRBJ1-1, with D perhaps TRBD1 (5 bases). V was clipped by 7 bases and J by 8 bases, with 12 bases between them. The length of the CDR3 is 11 residues. Germline assignment: CDR1 SGHKS and CDR2 YYEKEE (reference sequence). Here the CDR3 DNA reads TGTGCCAGCGGAAGGGGTGGGGAAGCTTTCTTT. Residues: CASGRGGEAFF.

This clonotype showed up many times. The chain carries TRBV7-9 and TRBJ1-2, with 7 positions matching TRBD1. This CDR3 spans 15 amino acids. Trimming removed 3 bases from V and 5 bases from J; junction bases left unmatched: 9. Germline V gene sequence: CDR1 SEHNR, CDR2 FQNEAQ (reference sequence). The CDR3 sequence: CASSFGRGGAYGYTF. The CDR3 coding sequence is TGTGCCAGCAGCTTTGGGAGAGGGGGCGCTTATGGCTACACCTTC.

Many counts were recorded for this clonotype. The chain joins TRBV5-1 to TRBJ2-7, with 7 bases identical to TRBD1. The germline gives CDR1 SGHRS, CDR2 YFSETQ. V lost 7 bases, J lost 5 bases, and 15 bases stayed unmatched. The CDR3 runs to 15 residues. The CDR3 coding sequence is TGCGCCAGCTCGAAACCCGGGACAGCAGCCAACGAGCAGTACTTC. Amino acids: CASSKPGTAANEQYF.

At least ten counts were recorded for this clonotype. The rearrangement uses TRBV7-9 and TRBJ1-5; D is unresolved. The CDR3 has 15 residues. CDR1 and CDR2 (germline): SEHNR, FQNEAQ (reference sequence). The V and J ends lost 1 base and 6 bases respectively, with 13 bases between them. CDR3 nucleotide sequence: TGTGCCAGCAGCTTAGAGGGCGGTGAACGTCAGCCCCAGCATTTT. This sequence encodes CASSLEGGERQPQHF.

The sample holds many counts of this clonotype. The rearrangement links TRBV11-2 to TRBJ2-7; TRBD1 agrees at 8 bases. J gave up 6 bases and V 4 bases, and 5 bases lay outside the gene matches. From germline, CDR1 is SGHAT and CDR2 FQNNGV. CDR3 length: 13 amino acids. The CDR3 protein is CASSSTGVGEQYV. The CDR3 nucleotides are TGTGCCAGCAGCTCGACAGGGGTCGGCGAGCAGTACGTC.

This clonotype was detected ten times or more. This chain links TRBV18 with TRBJ2-1, with D unclear. Germline CDR1 KGHSH, CDR2 LQKENI. The CDR3 contains 14 residues. V was cut by 4 bases and J by 7 bases, with 14 bases left in between. CDR3 sequence (DNA): TGTGCCAGCTCACAATCGACTTCCGGGAATGAGCAGTTCTTC. It encodes CASSQSTSGNEQFF.

This clonotype was recorded many times. V and J are TRBV20-1 and TRBJ1-4; D is uncertain. This CDR3 comprises 15 residues. V lost 0 bases and J lost 5, with 13 bases in between. The germline V gene encodes CDR1 DFQATT and CDR2 SNEGSKA (reference sequence). CDR3 residues: CSARDPGGRNEKLFF. The DNA for the CDR3 is TGCAGTGCTAGAGATCCGGGCGGACGAAATGAAAAACTGTTTTTT.